What follows are 14 T cell receptor beta chains derived from one specimen sequenced in a study of T-cell reconstitution after alpha-beta-depleted transplantation in children. Preparation of the TCRbeta library used unique molecular identifiers. MiXCR was run by TCRdb on the PCR reads, yielding one entry per CDR3 protein. Here the sample spans 200,000 to 250,000 distinct CDR3 sequences, about 9.2% being singletons. The sequencing used PBMCs from the stem cell graft donor, collected from the stem cell graft. These TCRs come from a human donor who donated a stem cell graft to a child with acute lymphoblastic leukemia.

The V and J genes are TRBV25-1 and TRBJ2-5; D call uncertain. V dropped 1 base and J dropped 5 bases, with 8 bases sitting between them. This CDR3 spans 13 amino acids. In germline, CDR1 is MGHDK, CDR2 SYGVNS. The CDR3 region is CASSEFQGETQYF. CDR3 nucleotide sequence: TGTGCCAGCAGTGAATTCCAAGGGGAGACCCAGTACTTC.

This clonotype has more than one count but fewer than ten. The chain has TRBV4-3 and TRBJ1-1, with D perhaps matching TRBD1 (6 bases). V was cut by 5 bases and J by 3 bases, with 16 bases left in between. The CDR3 totals 15 residues. Looked up from germline, CDR1 is LGHNA and CDR2 is YSLEER. CDR3 amino acids: CASSVSRGADTEAFF. CDR3 sequence (DNA): TGCGCCAGCAGCGTCTCACGGGGGGCGGACACTGAAGCTTTCTTT.

This clonotype has only a few counts. The CDR3 reads CSAFRGGNEKLFF. Written as DNA, the CDR3 is TGCAGTGCTTTTAGAGGGGGTAATGAAAAACTGTTTTTT. V usage is TRBV20-1 and J usage is TRBJ1-4, with a tentative D call TRBD1 (6 bases). This CDR3 is built from 13 residues. Germline assignment: CDR1 DFQATT and CDR2 SNEGSKA (reference sequence). V gave up 5 bases and J gave up 4 bases, with 11 bases separating them.

This clonotype was seen many times. The chain has TRBV12-3 or TRBV12-4 and TRBJ2-2, with 12 bases identical to TRBD2. V lost 5 bases to trimming and J lost 5 bases; unmatched junction nucleotides: 3. CDR3 size: 15 residues. The CDR3 here is CASSPSGGVTGELFF. The CDR3 DNA reads as TGTGCCAGCAGTCCTAGCGGGGGGGTGACCGGGGAGCTGTTTTTT.

This clonotype was counted a few times. This chain links TRBV20-1 with TRBJ2-7; a weak D match, TRBD1 (6 bases). The CDR3 totals 16 residues. Germline assignment: CDR1 DFQATT and CDR2 SNEGSKA (reference sequence). Trimming pared 0 bases from V and 0 bases from J, leaving 15 bases between. Here the CDR3 reads CSARDVGAGYSYEQYF. The CDR3, as DNA: TGCAGTGCTAGAGATGTGGGGGCCGGATACTCCTACGAGCAGTACTTC.

This clonotype was counted at least ten times. This chain connects TRBV3-1 to TRBJ2-3; TRBD2 agrees at 10 bases. Germline V gives CDR1 LGHDT, CDR2 YNNKEL (reference sequence). V was clipped by 1 base and J by 2 bases; unmatched bases: 3. The CDR3 runs to 16 residues. CDR3 loop: CASSQGTSGNTDTQYF. CDR3 coding DNA: TGTGCCAGCAGCCAAGGGACTAGCGGAAACACAGATACGCAGTATTTT.

The genes are TRBV4-3 and TRBJ1-3, with a possible D match to TRBD1 (6 bases). Germline V gives CDR1 LGHNA, CDR2 YSLEER. The V end was cut by 1 base, the J end by 2 bases, with 12 bases between. CDR3 size: 16 residues. For the CDR3, the DNA is TGCGCCAGCAGCCAAGCGGGGGGGCTTGCTGGAAACACCATATATTTT. Translated: CASSQAGGLAGNTIYF.

In its sample, this clonotype was seen many times. This chain links TRBV6-2 or TRBV6-3 with TRBJ2-2; weak D call: TRBD2 (5 bases). Germline V CDR1 and CDR2: MNHEY, SVGEGT. The CDR3 consists of 14 residues. Trimming removed 7 bases at V and 7 bases at J, with 16 bases between. The CDR3 is CASKTAGSHGELFF. The CDR3, as DNA: TGTGCCAGCAAGACGGCGGGCAGTCACGGGGAGCTGTTTTTT.

The V and J genes are TRBV20-1 and TRBJ2-7, with 8 bases matching TRBD1. CDR1 and CDR2 from the germline V gene are DFQATT and SNEGSKA (reference sequence). This CDR3 comprises 14 residues. The V and J ends lost 4 bases and 5 bases, in that order; junction bases with no gene match: 10. DNA of the CDR3: TGCAGTGCTACCTCTCACAGGGGGGTTAACGAGCAGTACTTC. It translates to CSATSHRGVNEQYF.

In this sample, this clonotype turned up many times. The chain uses TRBV5-1 and TRBJ2-3; D is unresolved. The ends were cut back, 3 bases at V and 2 bases at J, with 4 bases in the middle. CDR3 size: 12 residues. Per germline, CDR1 SGHRS and CDR2 YFSETQ. This chain's CDR3 is CASSSTTDTQYF. The CDR3 DNA reads TGCGCCAGCAGCTCCACCACAGATACGCAGTATTTT. Combining the CDR3 with reference TRBV5-1 and TRBJ2-3 gives the whole variable domain KAGVTQTPRYLIKTRGQQVTLSCSPISGHRSVSWYQQTPGQGLQFLFEYFSETQRNKGNFPGRFSGRQFSNSRSEMNVSTLELGDSALYLCASSSTTDTQYFGPGTRLTVL.

This clonotype came up many times. V and J are TRBV27 and TRBJ2-1, with 14 bases lining up with TRBD2. The V and J ends lost 3 bases and 8 bases, in that order; junction bases with no gene match: 3. Per the germline V gene, CDR1 is MNHEY and CDR2 is SMNVEV (reference sequence). The CDR3 loop spans 15 amino acids. Here the CDR3 reads CASSFWTSGGYEQFF. The CDR3 region has the DNA TGTGCCAGCAGTTTTTGGACTAGCGGGGGGTATGAGCAGTTCTTC.

The rearrangement links TRBV5-1 to TRBJ1-1; D call uncertain. V lost 0 bases, J lost 8 bases, and 17 bases lay in between. Germline loops: CDR1 SGHRS, CDR2 YFSETQ. This CDR3 spans 15 amino acids. CDR3 in amino acids: CASSLAGNELTEAFF. The DNA for the CDR3 is TGCGCCAGCAGCTTGGCTGGCAACGAGCTCACGGAAGCTTTCTTT.

The J gene is TRBJ1-4, the V gene TRBV5-4; 9 nucleotides match TRBD1. After removal of 0 bases from V and 3 bases from J, the junction contained 12 bases not matched to a gene. This CDR3 region has 19 residues. Germline CDR1 reads SGHNT; CDR2 reads YYREEE (reference sequence). The CDR3 sequence is CASSLEGQGKFQSNEKLFF. The CDR3, as DNA: TGTGCCAGCAGCTTGGAGGGACAGGGCAAATTTCAGTCTAATGAAAAACTGTTTTTT.

V is TRBV6-1 and J is TRBJ2-1; TRBD1 might be the D (6 bases). Trimming stripped 0 bases from V and 3 bases from J, with 12 bases between. From germline, CDR1 is MNHNS and CDR2 SASEGT. The CDR3 is made up of 16 amino acids. CDR3 bases: TGTGCCAGCAGTGAAGCGGTGACAGGAAACTACAATGAGCAGTTCTTC. It is translated as CASSEAVTGNYNEQFF.